Listed below are T cell receptor beta chains from one sample, sequenced in a study of blood T cell repertoires in COVID-19. Repertoires were generated with immunoSEQ multiplex PCR, while TCRdb's copy carries only in-frame clones and drops some. The sample consists of roughly 130,000 clones, about four fifths of them appearing once. Material for sequencing was PBMCs or T cells enriched from blood (not recorded which). The receptor source for this set is a woman between 50 and 59 years old with acute COVID-19. The conserved cysteine and the conserved F or W are not part of the CDR3 here. A D gene is named only where the DNA matches it firmly. Some rows mark clone size as missing; the rest say once, few, many or name a class of expanded clone.

j_call v_call d_call clone_size cdr3_aa
TRBJ2-5 TRBV29-1 TRBD2 . SVEDLSGRTETQY
TRBJ1-2 TRBV27 . few ASSSGYGYT
TRBJ1-2 TRBV6-2/TRBV6-3 . . ASSDAQGSNYGYT
TRBJ2-7 TRBV3-1/TRBV3-2 TRBD2 few ASSHTSGGVNEQY
TRBJ2-6 TRBV10-3 . . AISEDLTSTGANVLT
TRBJ2-1 TRBV7-9 . few ASTFGSGYNEQF
TRBJ2-3 TRBV7-2 . few ASSLSGITDTQY
TRBJ2-5 TRBV29-1 TRBD2 . SSRGGEETQY
TRBJ2-6 TRBV4-3 . few ASSQDGSSGANVLT
TRBJ2-2 TRBV6-1 . . ASSERGGGNTGELF
TRBJ2-5 TRBV5-1 . . ASSLNPGQETQY
TRBJ1-4 TRBV2 . once ASSERVNEKLF
TRBJ2-7 TRBV4-1 . many ASSPGLRGGYEQY
TRBJ2-7 TRBV14 . few ASSQTGRGSAD
TRBJ1-2 TRBV6-5 TRBD1 . ASGITGTGEYGYT
TRBJ1-1 TRBV20-1 . . SAFDSGAF